Below, 4 T cell receptor beta chains from the same sample are listed, as sequenced in a study of T cell repertoires in cytomegalovirus infection. TCRdb re-called the reads through MiXCR, storing one row per CDR3 protein. The sample carries 200,000 to 300,000 distinct CDR3 sequences, around 9% recorded once. The sample comprised PBMCs. These receptors were collected from a human donor in good health (CMV status not recorded). Some clones in this sample may be carry-over from other donors' samples.

This clonotype occurred many times. The chain joins TRBV12-3 or TRBV12-4 to TRBJ2-7; 7 nucleotides agree with TRBD2. This CDR3 contains 16 residues. The V gene end was trimmed by 6 bases and the J gene end by 7 bases; junction bases not matched to a gene: 18. CDR3 amino acids: CASRPGSGGKVWEQYF. Written as DNA, the CDR3 is TGTGCCAGCAGGCCTGGGTCGGGAGGAAAGGTGTGGGAGCAGTACTTC.

This clonotype was recorded many times. The J gene is TRBJ2-7, the V gene TRBV7-4; TRBD2 might be the D (7 bases). Germline V gene sequence: CDR1 SGHVT, CDR2 SQSDAQ. Trimming took off 2 bases at V and 6 bases at J, with 14 bases between the two ends. The CDR3 consists of 14 residues. The CDR3: CASSLIRGGSEQYF. The DNA of the CDR3 is TGTGCCAGCAGCTTAATAAGGGGGGGCAGCGAGCAGTACTTC.

This clonotype has just a few counts. The J gene is TRBJ2-7, the V gene TRBV2, with D perhaps matching TRBD2 (5 bases). This CDR3 region has 14 residues. Germline CDR1 reads SNHLY; CDR2 reads FYNNEI. Trimming took 4 bases from V and 0 from J, leaving 10 bases between them. The chain's CDR3 is CASSAEAISYEQYF. Written as DNA, the CDR3 is TGTGCCAGCAGTGCGGAGGCTATCTCCTACGAGCAGTACTTC.

The sample holds many counts of this clonotype. The chain links TRBV7-2 to TRBJ1-5; D unresolved. Germline CDR1 and CDR2: SGHTA and FQGNSA. The V gene lost 1 base and the J gene lost 0 bases, with 10 bases spanning the gap. The CDR3 contains 16 residues. CDR3 protein: CASSLVGFHSNQPQHF. As DNA, the CDR3 is TGTGCCAGCAGCTTAGTAGGGTTTCATAGCAATCAGCCCCAGCATTTT. The variable domain in full, with the rest retrieved from reference TRBV7-2 and TRBJ1-5, is GAGVSQSPSNKVTEKGKDVELRCDPISGHTALYWYRQSLGQGLEFLIYFQGNSAPDKSGLPSDRFSAERTGGSVSTLTIQRTQQEDSAVYLCASSLVGFHSNQPQHFGDGTRLSIL.